The 8 T cell receptor beta chains below come from one sample, sequenced in a study of cytomegalovirus exposure and HLA in healthy donors. 60 Vbeta and 13 Jbeta primers were used in PCR. Clones were read by immunoSEQ multiplex PCR, and TCRdb kept only the in-frame ones, dropping some. The sample includes approximately 190,000 clones, approximately 80% of them seen just once. The sample comprised PBMCs. The source is a woman in her forties or fifties in good health and CMV-seropositive.

This clone occurred once. The gene calls are TRBV18 and TRBJ2-2; D remains unclear. The CDR3 sequence is 13 residues long. The V gene lost 3 bases and the J gene lost 4 bases, with 6 bases spanning the gap. The germline CDR1 and CDR2 sequences are KGHSH and LQKENI. In DNA, the CDR3 is TGTGCCAGCTCACCGGAGTCCACCGGGGAGCTGTTTTTT. As protein: CASSPESTGELFF.

The J gene is TRBJ1-1, the V gene TRBV7-8, with D possibly matching TRBD1 (5 bases). Germline assignment: CDR1 SGHVS and CDR2 FQNEAQ. The CDR3 totals 15 residues. Trimming took 0 bases from V and 1 from J, leaving 9 bases between them. The CDR3 DNA reads as TGTGCCAGCAGCTTAGCTGACAGCAAGAACACTGAAGCTTTCTTT. This codes for CASSLADSKNTEAFF.

The chain carries TRBV15 and TRBJ2-7, with TRBD2 matching over 7 bases. Germline-derived CDR1 and CDR2 are LNHNV and YYDKDF (reference sequence). Germline trimming cut 1 base from V and 2 bases from J; bases unmatched to any gene: 5. The CDR3 sequence is 15 residues long. The CDR3 here is CATSRVPAGPYEQYF. The CDR3 DNA sequence: TGTGCCACCAGCAGAGTCCCAGCGGGACCCTACGAGCAGTACTTC.

V gene TRBV4-2 combines with J gene TRBJ2-3; 8 bases are a match to TRBD2. The CDR3 totals 15 residues. Germline values: CDR1 LGHNA, CDR2 YNFKEQ. With V trimmed by 4 bases and J by 10 bases, 13 bases remained unmatched. The CDR3 loop is CASSPTSGPRVPQYF. In nucleotides, the CDR3 is TGTGCCAGCAGCCCTACTAGCGGACCAAGGGTACCGCAGTATTTT.

V gene TRBV12-2 combines with J gene TRBJ2-2; the D call TRBD2 from the table was never checked on the DNA. TRBV12-2 is an annotated pseudogene. This CDR3 region has 19 residues. For the CDR3, the DNA is TGTGCAAGTCGCTTAGCCTGCCCCTTTTCGGGGGGGCAGAGCGGGGAGCTGTTTTTT. Translated, it gives CASRLACPFSGGQSGELFF.

The chain couples TRBV7-9 to TRBJ2-7; perhaps TRBD1 as D (5 bases). Looked up from germline, CDR1 is SEHNR and CDR2 is FQNEAQ (reference sequence). V was shortened by 1 base and J by 3 bases, with 7 bases between the two germline ends. CDR3 size: 13 residues. CDR3 amino acids: CASSLGQLYEQYF. The CDR3 DNA reads as TGTGCCAGCAGCTTAGGACAGCTCTACGAGCAGTACTTC.

On this clone: Other DNA variants within this sample encode the same CDR3. The genes are TRBV1 and TRBJ1-5; the table calls TRBD1, which could not be checked here. TRBV1 is noted as a pseudogene. The CDR3 is 15 amino acids. The CDR3 region is CTTLPPGTGNQPQHF. For the CDR3, the DNA is TGCACCACCCTACCCCCTGGGACAGGAAATCAGCCCCAGCATTTT.

V and J are TRBV6-6 and TRBJ2-7; 8 bases align to TRBD2. The germline V gene has CDR1 MNHNY and CDR2 SVGAGI (reference sequence). The CDR3 covers 14 residues. V lost 8 bases and J lost 5; bases outside the gene matches: 11. CDR3 amino acids: CASWGTRGSHEQYF. CDR3 DNA: TGTGCCAGCTGGGGGACTAGAGGCAGCCACGAGCAGTACTTC.